The 26 T cell receptor beta chains below come from one sample, sequenced in a study of siplizumab effects on memory and regulatory T cells. TCRdb's copy holds only in-frame clones and misses some; the assay was immunoSEQ multiplex PCR. This sample has 80,000 to 130,000 clones, with 90% to 95% found just once. The sample was Tregs sorted from blood. These receptors all stem from a human donor in good health.

The chain uses TRBV2 and TRBJ1-6; D might be TRBD1 (6 bases). Germline V gives CDR1 SNHLY, CDR2 FYNNEI. Trimming left V 2 bases short and J 7 bases short, with 18 bases between. The CDR3 is 17 amino acids. The CDR3: CASSESVLDSYNSPLHF. As DNA, the CDR3 is TGTGCCAGCAGTGAAAGTGTCTTGGACAGTTACAATTCACCCCTCCACTTT.

V is TRBV2 and J is TRBJ2-3; 7 nucleotides match TRBD1. The germline V gene has CDR1 SNHLY and CDR2 FYNNEI. V was pared by 11 bases and J by 2 bases, with 10 bases of the junction left unmatched. This CDR3 has 14 residues. The CDR3 DNA is TGTGCCGTGAAGCCGGGACAGAACACAGATACGCAGTATTTT. This codes for CAVKPGQNTDTQYF.

The genes are TRBV19 and TRBJ2-2, with 8 bases matching TRBD1. Germline loops: CDR1 LNHDA, CDR2 SQIVND (reference sequence). CDR3 size: 16 residues. V shed 6 bases, J shed 4 bases, and the junction held 10 bases outside the gene matches. The CDR3 sequence is CASSSRGPMVTGELFF. CDR3 sequence (DNA): TGTGCCAGTAGCTCCAGGGGGCCCATGGTCACCGGGGAGCTGTTTTTT.

The table lists this clone with a count of one. The chain is built from TRBV5-1 and TRBJ2-1, with TRBD2 identical over 8 bases. The germline V gene has CDR1 SGHRS and CDR2 YFSETQ. J lost 10 bases, V lost 2 bases, and 11 bases had no gene match. The CDR3 loop spans 15 amino acids. Written as DNA, the CDR3 is TGCGCCAGCAGCTTAGGACAGCCGGGACTAGGAGAGCAGTTCTTC. Amino acid sequence: CASSLGQPGLGEQFF.

The CDR3 sequence is CASSPRGGAWSGANVLTF. The CDR3, as DNA: TGTGCCAGCAGCCCCCGGGGGGGGGCATGGTCTGGGGCCAACGTCCTGACTTTC. The chain carries TRBV13 and TRBJ2-6, with TRBD2 matching over 8 bases. The CDR3 length is 18 residues. Germline assignment: CDR1 PRHDT and CDR2 FYEKMQ (reference sequence). J gave up 1 base and V 5 bases, and 10 bases lay outside the gene matches.

V gene TRBV2 combines with J gene TRBJ2-7, with D unresolved. Germline assignment: CDR1 SNHLY and CDR2 FYNNEI. V gave up 3 bases and J gave up 7 bases, with 22 bases separating them. The CDR3 has 16 amino acids. The DNA of the CDR3 is TGTGCCAGCAGTGACGCGTTTCTCGCGAATCCTTGGGAGCAGTACTTC. Its translation: CASSDAFLANPWEQYF.

The chain has TRBV18 and TRBJ2-7; 9 positions agree with TRBD2. The CDR3 spans 14 residues. V lost 2 bases to trimming and J lost 3 bases; unmatched junction nucleotides: 2. The germline gives CDR1 KGHSH, CDR2 LQKENI. CDR3 in DNA: TGTGCCAGCTCACCAAAAGCGGGAGGCTACGAGCAGTACTTC. Residues: CASSPKAGGYEQYF.

The chain uses TRBV5-3 and TRBJ2-7; 8 bases are shared with TRBD1. TRBV5-3 is known as an ORF, though its function is uncertain. V was clipped by 3 bases and J by 3 bases; unmatched bases: 8. The length of the CDR3 is 15 residues. CDR3 bases: TGTGCCAGAAGCTCCCCACAGGGGGGTAACTACGAGCAGTACTTC. Protein sequence: CARSSPQGGNYEQYF.

The V gene is TRBV27, the J gene TRBJ2-3; D is undetermined. The CDR3 contains 14 residues. Trimming stripped 4 bases from V and 7 bases from J, with 15 bases between. CDR1 MNHEY and CDR2 SMNVEV come from the germline V gene (reference sequence). CDR3 sequence: CASSSPREGYTQYF. The CDR3 nucleotides read TGTGCCAGCAGTTCCCCACGAGAAGGATATACGCAGTATTTT.

In DNA, the CDR3 is TGCGCCAGCAGCTTGGGTCTAGGGGCCCATGGATTTGAGCAGTACTTC. This codes for CASSLGLGAHGFEQYF. V usage is TRBV5-1 and J usage is TRBJ2-7; D might be TRBD1 (5 bases). The CDR3 totals 16 residues. V lost 0 bases to trimming and J lost 7 bases, with 20 bases between them. Germline assignment: CDR1 SGHRS and CDR2 YFSETQ.

V gene TRBV5-1 combines with J gene TRBJ2-2, with 14 positions matching TRBD2. The CDR3 runs 17 residues. After removal of 0 bases from V and 5 bases from J, the junction contained 3 bases not matched to a gene. Germline CDR1 SGHRS, CDR2 YFSETQ. CDR3 in DNA: TGCGCCAGCAGCTTGGGACTAGCGGGAGGGCGGACCGGGGAGCTGTTTTTT. Translation: CASSLGLAGGRTGELFF.

The chain couples TRBV29-1 to TRBJ2-5; weak D call: TRBD2 (6 bases). The CDR3 is 13 amino acids. Germline V CDR1 and CDR2: SQVTM, ANQGSEA. V was clipped by 3 bases and J by 2 bases, with 10 bases between them. CDR3 protein: CSVDGGTQETQYF. CDR3 bases: TGCAGCGTTGACGGTGGGACTCAAGAGACCCAGTACTTC.

This clone was counted between two and nine times. The V and J genes are TRBV9 and TRBJ1-1, with TRBD1 identical over 12 bases. Germline assignment: CDR1 SGDLS and CDR2 YYNGEE. The CDR3 extends over 15 amino acids. With 3 bases clipped from V and 5 bases from J, the junction kept 5 bases outside the gene matches. DNA of the CDR3: TGTGCCAGCAGCGCGGGACAGGGGGCGTATACTGAAGCTTTCTTT. Its protein is CASSAGQGAYTEAFF. The full variable domain, completed using reference TRBV9 and TRBJ1-1, is DSGVTQTPKHLITATGQRVTLRCSPRSGDLSVYWYQQSLDQGLQFLIQYYNGEERAKGNILERFSAQQFPDLHSELNLSSLELGDSALYFCASSAGQGAYTEAFFGQGTRLTVV.

The chain couples TRBV5-6 to TRBJ1-2, with 9 positions matching TRBD1. This CDR3 has 15 residues. Germline-derived CDR1 and CDR2 are SGHDT and YYEEEE. The V gene end was trimmed by 1 base and the J gene end by 4 bases; junction bases not matched to a gene: 5. The CDR3 spells CASSLLRQGGYGYTF. For the CDR3, the DNA is TGTGCCAGCAGCTTGCTTAGACAGGGGGGCTATGGCTACACCTTC. Drawing the rest from reference TRBV5-6 and TRBJ1-2, the complete variable domain is DAGVTQSPTHLIKTRGQQVTLRCSPKSGHDTVSWYQQALGQGPQFIFQYYEEEERQRGNFPDRFSGHQFPNYSSELNVNALLLGDSALYLCASSLLRQGGYGYTFGSGTRLTVV.

The V gene is TRBV19, the J gene TRBJ2-6; 9 bases fit TRBD1. This CDR3 region has 18 residues. Germline CDR1 LNHDA, CDR2 SQIVND (reference sequence). V shed 4 bases and J 1 base; nucleotides not matched to a gene: 8. The CDR3 DNA follows: TGTGCCAGTAGTACGTCCGGACAGGGGAAATCTGGGGCCAACGTCCTGACTTTC. The encoded protein is CASSTSGQGKSGANVLTF.

This rearrangement joins TRBV6-5 to TRBJ1-1; the match to TRBD1 covers 7 bases. CDR3 size: 16 residues. V gave up 1 base and J gave up 1 base; unmatched junction bases: 6. The germline gives CDR1 MNHEY, CDR2 SVGAGI. The CDR3 loop reads CASSYLNRGENTEAFF. Written as DNA, the CDR3 is TGTGCCAGCAGTTACTTGAACAGGGGTGAGAACACTGAAGCTTTCTTT.

The CDR3 DNA is TGTGCCAGCAGCTTCGGGACTAGCGGTTACAATGAGCAGTTCTTC. Its protein is CASSFGTSGYNEQFF. The chain couples TRBV5-8 to TRBJ2-1; 11 positions match TRBD2. The germline V gene encodes CDR1 SGHTS and CDR2 YDEGEE. The CDR3 sequence is 15 residues long. J was trimmed by 4 bases and V by 2 bases; bases with no gene match: 2.

The chain is built from TRBV29-1 and TRBJ2-4, with 7 bases identical to TRBD2. The CDR3 sequence is 18 residues long. Germline V gene lookup returns CDR1 SQVTM and CDR2 ANQGSEA. V shed 4 bases, J shed 3 bases, and the junction held 18 bases outside the gene matches. CDR3 DNA sequence: TGCAGCGTTGTGGGGGAGGGCAGGGATGGTTTAGACAAAAACATTCAGTACTTC. This sequence encodes CSVVGEGRDGLDKNIQYF. Variable domain in full (rest from reference TRBV29-1 and TRBJ2-4): SAVISQKPSRDICQRGTSLTIQCQVDSQVTMMFWYRQQPGQSLTLIATANQGSEATYESGFVIDKFPISRPNLTFSTLTVSNMSPEDSSIYLCSVVGEGRDGLDKNIQYFGAGTRLSVL.

This clone was recorded once. The V and J genes are TRBV9 and TRBJ1-1; D is undetermined. Per germline, CDR1 SGDLS and CDR2 YYNGEE. Trimming left V 5 bases short and J 3 bases short, with 11 bases between. This CDR3 has 13 amino acids. CDR3 bases: TGTGCCAGCAGTAGGGATTCGGACACTGAAGCTTTCTTT. Amino acids: CASSRDSDTEAFF.

There are a few counts of this clone. The gene calls are TRBV7-8 and TRBJ1-5, with D possibly being TRBD1 (6 bases). V shed 1 base and J shed 4 bases, with 11 bases lying between them. Germline loops: CDR1 SGHVS, CDR2 FQNEAQ. The CDR3 is 15 amino acids. The CDR3 DNA is TGTGCCAGCAGCTTAGTGCGGGACAAGAATCAGCCCCAGCATTTT. Translation: CASSLVRDKNQPQHF.

The rearrangement links TRBV18 to TRBJ2-1, with TRBD1 matching over 9 bases. CDR3 length: 16 residues. Germline V lookup: CDR1 KGHSH, CDR2 LQKENI. V shed 1 base, J shed 3 bases, and the junction held 4 bases outside the gene matches. The CDR3 region has the DNA TGTGCCAGCTCACCACGGGGACAGGGTCTCTACAATGAGCAGTTCTTC. It codes for CASSPRGQGLYNEQFF.

The count of this clone is one. The V and J genes are TRBV19 and TRBJ1-1; D is uncertain. V was clipped by 6 bases and J by 7 bases, with 21 bases between them. Germline loops: CDR1 LNHDA, CDR2 SQIVND (reference sequence). The CDR3 spans 15 residues. As DNA, the CDR3 is TGTGCCAGTAGCCCCCGAGCGTTTATTGGAATTGAAGCTTTCTTT. This translates into CASSPRAFIGIEAFF.

V is TRBV11-2 and J is TRBJ1-1, with TRBD1 matching over 9 bases. Germline CDR1 and CDR2: SGHAT and FQNNGV. With 5 bases clipped from V and 6 bases from J, the junction kept 22 bases outside the gene matches. The CDR3 runs 19 residues. The CDR3 DNA follows: TGTGCCAGCAGCCCGAACGTTAGGGTAGACAGGGGGTATTTCCCTGAAGCTTTCTTT. Translating gives CASSPNVRVDRGYFPEAFF.

This clone occurred a few times. The chain combines TRBV5-1 with TRBJ2-5; TRBD1 agrees at 7 bases. Germline V gives CDR1 SGHRS, CDR2 YFSETQ. The V segment lost 5 bases and the J segment 4 bases; nucleotides outside the gene matches: 5. CDR3 length: 13 residues. In nucleotides, the CDR3 is TGCGCCAGCAGGGAAGGGGGCCTAGAGACCCAGTACTTC. Translation gives CASREGGLETQYF.

V is TRBV5-1 and J is TRBJ2-5; 11 nucleotides agree with TRBD1. TRBJ2-7 matches the DNA end more closely, so the J call is doubtful. CDR3 length: 17 amino acids. The V gene's germline CDR1 is SGHRS and CDR2 YFSETQ. The CDR3 DNA sequence: TGCGCCAGCAGGAGGAGCACCGGGACAGGGGGGTTCTACGAGCAGTACTTC. Translating it yields CASRRSTGTGGFYEQYF.

The chain recombines TRBV12-5 with TRBJ1-1; TRBD1 aligns across 7 bases. This CDR3 spans 16 amino acids. Germline V gene lookup returns CDR1 LGHNT and CDR2 FRNRAP. The J segment lost 0 bases and the V segment lost 7 bases, leaving 11 bases of the junction unmatched. The CDR3 protein is CASARRQGALNTEAFF. In DNA, the CDR3 is TGTGCTAGTGCCCGTAGACAGGGAGCTCTGAACACTGAAGCTTTCTTT. Based on the CDR3 plus reference TRBV12-5 and TRBJ1-1, the full variable domain is DARVTQTPRHKVTEMGQEVTMRCQPILGHNTVFWYRQTMMQGLELLAYFRNRAPLDDSGMPKDRFSAEMPDATLATLKIQPSEPRDSAVYFCASARRQGALNTEAFFGQGTRLTVV.